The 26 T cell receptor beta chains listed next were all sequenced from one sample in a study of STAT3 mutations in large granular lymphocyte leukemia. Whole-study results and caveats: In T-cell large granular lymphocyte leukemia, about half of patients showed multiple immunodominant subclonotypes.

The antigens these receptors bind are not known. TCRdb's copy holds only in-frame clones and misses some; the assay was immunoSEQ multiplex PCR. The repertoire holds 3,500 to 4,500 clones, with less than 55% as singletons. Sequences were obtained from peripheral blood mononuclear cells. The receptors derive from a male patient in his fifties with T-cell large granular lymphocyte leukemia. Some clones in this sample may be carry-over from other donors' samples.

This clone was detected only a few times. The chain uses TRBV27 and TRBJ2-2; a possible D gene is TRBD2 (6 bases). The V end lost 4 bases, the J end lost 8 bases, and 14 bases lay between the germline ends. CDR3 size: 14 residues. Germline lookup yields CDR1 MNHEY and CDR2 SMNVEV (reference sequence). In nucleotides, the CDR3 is TGTGCCAGCAGTTCGACACCGACTAGTGGGGAGCTGTTTTTT. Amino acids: CASSSTPTSGELFF.

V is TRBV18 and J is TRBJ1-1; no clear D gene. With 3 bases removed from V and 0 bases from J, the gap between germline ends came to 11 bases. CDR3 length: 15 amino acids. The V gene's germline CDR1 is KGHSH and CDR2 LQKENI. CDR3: CASSPGRQMNTEAFF. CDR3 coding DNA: TGTGCCAGCTCACCCGGACGTCAGATGAACACTGAAGCTTTCTTT.

The CDR3 DNA reads TGCAGCGCAGAGATAGCGGGAGGCACCTACGAGCAGTACTTC. It specifies CSAEIAGGTYEQYF. The V and J genes are TRBV29-1 and TRBJ2-7, with 10 bases matching TRBD2. This CDR3 is built from 14 residues. Germline CDR1 SQVTM, CDR2 ANQGSEA. The V and J ends lost 7 bases and 2 bases, in that order; junction bases with no gene match: 8.

The CDR3 here is CASSLVLYEQYF. DNA of the CDR3: TGTGCCAGCAGCTTAGTTCTCTACGAGCAGTACTTC. This sequence joins TRBV7-2 and TRBJ2-7; unclear D gene. Per the germline V gene, CDR1 is SGHTA and CDR2 is FQGNSA. Trimming stripped 1 base from V and 3 bases from J, with 4 bases between. This CDR3 is 12 amino acids long. Full variable domain (rest looked up from reference TRBV7-2 and TRBJ2-7): GAGVSQSPSNKVTEKGKDVELRCDPISGHTALYWYRQSLGQGLEFLIYFQGNSAPDKSGLPSDRFSAERTGGSVSTLTIQRTQQEDSAVYLCASSLVLYEQYFGPGTRLTVT.

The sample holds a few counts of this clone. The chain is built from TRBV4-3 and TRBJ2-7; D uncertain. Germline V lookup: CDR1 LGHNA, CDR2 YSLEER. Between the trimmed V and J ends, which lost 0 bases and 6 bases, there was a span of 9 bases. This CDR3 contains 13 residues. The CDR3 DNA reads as TGCGCCAGCAGCCAAGAGGTTTGGGGCGAGCAGTACTTC. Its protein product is CASSQEVWGEQYF.

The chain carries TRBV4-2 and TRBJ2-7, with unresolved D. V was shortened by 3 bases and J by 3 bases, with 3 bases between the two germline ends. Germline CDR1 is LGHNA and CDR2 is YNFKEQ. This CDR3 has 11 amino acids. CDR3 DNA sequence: TGTGCCAGCAGCCACGACTACGAGCAGTACTTC. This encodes CASSHDYEQYF.

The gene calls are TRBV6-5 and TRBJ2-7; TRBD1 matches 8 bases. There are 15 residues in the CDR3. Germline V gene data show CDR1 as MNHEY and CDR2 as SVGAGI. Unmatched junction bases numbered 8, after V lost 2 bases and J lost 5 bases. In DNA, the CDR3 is TGTGCCAGCAGTTACGCCGGACAGGGTCAACACGAGCAGTACTTC. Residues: CASSYAGQGQHEQYF.

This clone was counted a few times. The CDR3 coding sequence is TGTGCCAGCAGCATACCGAGGGGGAGCGGTGAAAAACTGTTTTTT. As protein: CASSIPRGSGEKLFF. The chain employs TRBV7-9 and TRBJ1-4, with D tentatively TRBD1 (6 bases). V was cut by 5 bases and J by 7 bases, with 17 bases left in between. This CDR3 comprises 15 residues. Germline assignment: CDR1 SEHNR and CDR2 FQNEAQ (reference sequence). The full variable domain, rest sourced from reference TRBV7-9 and TRBJ1-4, is DTGVSQNPRHKITKRGQNVTFRCDPISEHNRLYWYRQTLGQGPEFLTYFQNEAQLEKSRLLSDRFSAERPKGSFSTLEIQRTEQGDSAMYLCASSIPRGSGEKLFFGSGTQLSVL.

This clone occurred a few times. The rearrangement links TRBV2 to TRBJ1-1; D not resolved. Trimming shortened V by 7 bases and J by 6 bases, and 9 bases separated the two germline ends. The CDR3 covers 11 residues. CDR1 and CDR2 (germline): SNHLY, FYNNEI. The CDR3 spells CASTKAAEAFF. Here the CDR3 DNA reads TGTGCCAGCACCAAGGCCGCTGAAGCTTTCTTT.

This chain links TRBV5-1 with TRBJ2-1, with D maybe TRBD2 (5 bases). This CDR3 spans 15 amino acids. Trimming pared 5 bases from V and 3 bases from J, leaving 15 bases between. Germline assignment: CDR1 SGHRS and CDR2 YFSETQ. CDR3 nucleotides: TGCGCCAGCAGGGCCTCGGACTCTTACTACAATGAGCAGTTCTTC. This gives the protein CASRASDSYYNEQFF.

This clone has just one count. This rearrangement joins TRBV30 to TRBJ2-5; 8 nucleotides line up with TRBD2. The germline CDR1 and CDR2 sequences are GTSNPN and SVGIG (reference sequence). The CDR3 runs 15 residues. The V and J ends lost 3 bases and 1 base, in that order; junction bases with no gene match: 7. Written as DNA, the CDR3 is TGTGCCTGGAGCCCAAGCGGGAGACTCCAAGAGACCCAGTACTTC. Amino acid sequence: CAWSPSGRLQETQYF.

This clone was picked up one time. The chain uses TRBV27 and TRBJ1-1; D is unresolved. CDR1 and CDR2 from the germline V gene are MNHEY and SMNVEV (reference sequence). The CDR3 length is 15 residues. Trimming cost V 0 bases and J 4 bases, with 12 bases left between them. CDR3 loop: CASSLSVFQTTEAFF. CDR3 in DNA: TGTGCCAGCAGTTTATCCGTCTTTCAAACCACTGAAGCTTTCTTT.

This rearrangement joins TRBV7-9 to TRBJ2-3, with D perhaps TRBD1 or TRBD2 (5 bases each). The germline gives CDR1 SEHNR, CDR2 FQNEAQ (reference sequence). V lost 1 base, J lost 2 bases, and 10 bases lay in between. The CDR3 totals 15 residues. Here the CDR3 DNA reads TGTGCCAGCAGCTTAGAAGAGGGGTTCACAGATACGCAGTATTTT. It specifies CASSLEEGFTDTQYF. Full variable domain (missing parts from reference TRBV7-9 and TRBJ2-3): DTGVSQNPRHKITKRGQNVTFRCDPISEHNRLYWYRQTLGQGPEFLTYFQNEAQLEKSRLLSDRFSAERPKGSFSTLEIQRTEQGDSAMYLCASSLEEGFTDTQYFGPGTRLTVL.

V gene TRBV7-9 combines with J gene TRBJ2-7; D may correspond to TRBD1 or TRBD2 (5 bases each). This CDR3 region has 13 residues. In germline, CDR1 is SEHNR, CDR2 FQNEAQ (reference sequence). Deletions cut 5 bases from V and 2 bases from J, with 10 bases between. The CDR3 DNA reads TGTGCCAGCAGCCAGAGGGACGCCTACGAGCAGTACTTC. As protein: CASSQRDAYEQYF.

The CDR3 is CASSVEGRQEEQFF. The CDR3 DNA reads TGTGCCAGCAGCGTAGAGGGACGCCAGGAGGAGCAGTTCTTC. The V call is TRBV9, the J call TRBJ2-1, with D perhaps assigned TRBD1 or TRBD2 (5 bases each). The V end lost 0 bases, the J end lost 10 bases, and 14 bases lay between the germline ends. This CDR3 comprises 14 residues. The germline CDR1 and CDR2 sequences are SGDLS and YYNGEE.

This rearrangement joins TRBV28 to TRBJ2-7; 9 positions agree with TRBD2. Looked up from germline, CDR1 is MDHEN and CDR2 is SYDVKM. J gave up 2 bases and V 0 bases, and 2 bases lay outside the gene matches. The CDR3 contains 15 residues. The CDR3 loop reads CASSLWAGGTYEQYF. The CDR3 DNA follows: TGTGCCAGCAGTTTATGGGCGGGAGGGACCTACGAGCAGTACTTC.

The CDR3 DNA sequence: TGTGCCAGTAGGGTCAGCGGGAGTAACGAGCAGTACTTC. It codes for CASRVSGSNEQYF. The V call is TRBV19, the J call TRBJ2-7; 8 bases line up with TRBD2. The junction had 6 bases not matched to a gene; V was cut back by 6 bases and J by 5 bases. The CDR3 contains 13 residues. Germline V gene sequence: CDR1 LNHDA, CDR2 SQIVND (reference sequence).

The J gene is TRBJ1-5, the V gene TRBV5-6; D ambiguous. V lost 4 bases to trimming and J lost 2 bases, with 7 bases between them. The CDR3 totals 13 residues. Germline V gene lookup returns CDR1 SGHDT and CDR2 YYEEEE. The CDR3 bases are TGTGCCAGCAGCCGTAGTCGCAATCAGCCCCAGCATTTT. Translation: CASSRSRNQPQHF.

CDR3: CASSLVGTSTGNTIYF. The DNA for the CDR3 is TGTGCCAGCAGCTTGGTGGGAACCTCAACTGGAAACACCATATATTTT. The chain links TRBV5-4 to TRBJ1-3; D gene uncertain. Germline V gene lookup returns CDR1 SGHNT and CDR2 YYREEE (reference sequence). The CDR3 is 16 residues long. The germline V and J ends were trimmed by 0 bases and 2 bases, with 12 bases remaining between them.

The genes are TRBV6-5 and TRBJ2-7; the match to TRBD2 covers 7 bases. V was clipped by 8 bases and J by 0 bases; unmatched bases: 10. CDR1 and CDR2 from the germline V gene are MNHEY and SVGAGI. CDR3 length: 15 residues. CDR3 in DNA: TGTGCCAGCCTCACCGGACTAGGGAGCTCCTACGAGCAGTACTTC. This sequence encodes CASLTGLGSSYEQYF.

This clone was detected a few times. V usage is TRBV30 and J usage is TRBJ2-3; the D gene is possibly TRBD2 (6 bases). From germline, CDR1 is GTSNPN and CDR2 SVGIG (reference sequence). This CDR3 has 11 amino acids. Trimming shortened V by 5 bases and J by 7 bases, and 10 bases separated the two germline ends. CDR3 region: CAWEEGYTQYF. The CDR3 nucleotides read TGTGCCTGGGAGGAGGGCTATACGCAGTATTTT.

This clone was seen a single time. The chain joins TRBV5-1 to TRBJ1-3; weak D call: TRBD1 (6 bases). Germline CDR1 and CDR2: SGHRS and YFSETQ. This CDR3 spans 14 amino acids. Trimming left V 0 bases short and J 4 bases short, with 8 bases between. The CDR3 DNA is TGCGCCAGCAGCTTGGTCCAGGGGGGAAACACCATATATTTT. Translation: CASSLVQGGNTIYF.

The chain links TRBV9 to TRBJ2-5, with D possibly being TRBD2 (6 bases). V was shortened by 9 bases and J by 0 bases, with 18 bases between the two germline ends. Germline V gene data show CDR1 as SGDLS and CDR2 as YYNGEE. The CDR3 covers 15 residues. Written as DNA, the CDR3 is TGTGCCACTTCAAGGTCGGGAGTTCACCAAGAGACCCAGTACTTC. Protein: CATSRSGVHQETQYF.

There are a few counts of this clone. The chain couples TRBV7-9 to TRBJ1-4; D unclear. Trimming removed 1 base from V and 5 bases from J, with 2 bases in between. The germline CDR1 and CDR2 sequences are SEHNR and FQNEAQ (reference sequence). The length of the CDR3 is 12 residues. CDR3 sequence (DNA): TGTGCCAGCAGCTTAGGGAATGAAAAACTGTTTTTT. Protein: CASSLGNEKLFF.

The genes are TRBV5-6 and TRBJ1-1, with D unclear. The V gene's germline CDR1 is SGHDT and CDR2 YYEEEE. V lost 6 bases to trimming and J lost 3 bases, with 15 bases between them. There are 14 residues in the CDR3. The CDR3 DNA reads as TGTGCCAGCAAGGGAGTCGCCGGGGACACTGAAGCTTTCTTT. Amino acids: CASKGVAGDTEAFF.

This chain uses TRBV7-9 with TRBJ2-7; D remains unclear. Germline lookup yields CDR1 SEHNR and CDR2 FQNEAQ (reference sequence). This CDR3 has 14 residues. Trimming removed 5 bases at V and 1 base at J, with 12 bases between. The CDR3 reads CASSLSSFSYEQYF. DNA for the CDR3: TGTGCCAGCAGCCTAAGTTCCTTTTCCTACGAGCAGTACTTC.